Shown below are 23 T cell receptor beta chains from a single sample sequenced in a study of human CD4 T cells and Enterobacteriaceae. The memory gate held CD4+ cells that were not CD45RA+CCR7+CD95- naive cells, over 95% pure. Sequencing was performed with immunoSEQ multiplex PCR; in TCRdb, only in-frame clones are kept and a portion is missing. The repertoire consists of 25,000 to 35,000 clones, with 65% to 85% occurring once and the leading ten covering roughly 0.96%. The sequenced sample was memory CD4+ T cells from blood. These receptors originate from a human donor in good health.

This chain joins TRBV2 and TRBJ2-3; D is perhaps TRBD2 (5 bases). Trimming pared 6 bases from V and 6 bases from J, leaving 16 bases between. Germline lookup yields CDR1 SNHLY and CDR2 FYNNEI. This CDR3 has 14 residues. The CDR3 nucleotides read TGTGCCAGCAGGCGACTAAATCAGGACGATACGCAGTATTTT. This codes for CASRRLNQDDTQYF.

The chain couples TRBV5-1 to TRBJ2-1; 7 bases map to TRBD2. Trimming removed 2 bases from V and 7 bases from J; junction bases left unmatched: 9. Per the germline V gene, CDR1 is SGHRS and CDR2 is YFSETQ. The CDR3 extends over 15 amino acids. CDR3 loop: CASSFIAGEGNEQFF. CDR3 DNA: TGCGCCAGCAGCTTTATCGCGGGAGAGGGGAATGAGCAGTTCTTC. Drawing the rest from reference TRBV5-1 and TRBJ2-1, the complete variable domain is KAGVTQTPRYLIKTRGQQVTLSCSPISGHRSVSWYQQTPGQGLQFLFEYFSETQRNKGNFPGRFSGRQFSNSRSEMNVSTLELGDSALYLCASSFIAGEGNEQFFGPGTRLTVL.

This chain connects TRBV5-1 to TRBJ2-1; a weak D match, TRBD1 (6 bases). The germline V gene has CDR1 SGHRS and CDR2 YFSETQ. The CDR3 consists of 14 residues. V was cut by 1 base and J by 8 bases, with 13 bases left in between. CDR3 bases: TGCGCCAGCAGCTTGACCGGGACACTGGATGAGCAGTTCTTC. This gives the protein CASSLTGTLDEQFF.

This clone occurred a few times. The rearrangement uses TRBV10-3 and TRBJ1-5; 8 bases are a match to TRBD1. Germline CDR1 ENHRY, CDR2 SYGVKD. The length of the CDR3 is 16 residues. With V trimmed by 10 bases and J by 3 bases, 14 bases remained unmatched. The CDR3, as DNA: TGTGCCACCATGGACAGGGAGGATGATATCAATCAGCCCCAGCATTTT. It translates to CATMDREDDINQPQHF.

J is TRBJ2-7 and V is TRBV28; D tentatively reads TRBD1 or TRBD2 (7 bases each). The V and J ends lost 8 bases and 2 bases respectively, with 16 bases between them. CDR3 length: 14 amino acids. Germline loops: CDR1 MDHEN, CDR2 SYDVKM. The CDR3: CASASGGEPYEQYF. CDR3 coding DNA: TGTGCCAGCGCTTCAGGGGGGGAACCCTACGAGCAGTACTTC.

The rearrangement links TRBV19 to TRBJ2-5, with 7 bases lining up with TRBD2. There are 15 residues in the CDR3. CDR1 and CDR2 from the germline V gene are LNHDA and SQIVND (reference sequence). Trimming took 5 bases from V and 5 from J; bases not matched to a gene: 11. Here the CDR3 DNA reads TGTGCCAGTAGTCCGGGAGGACAAGGCGGGGAGACCCAGTACTTC. This codes for CASSPGGQGGETQYF. Full variable domain (missing parts from reference TRBV19 and TRBJ2-5): DGGITQSPKYLFRKEGQNVTLSCEQNLNHDAMYWYRQDPGQGLRLIYYSQIVNDFQKGDIAEGYSVSREKKESFPLTVTSAQKNPTAFYLCASSPGGQGGETQYFGPGTRLLVL.

The chain uses TRBV27 and TRBJ1-1; D is perhaps TRBD1 (6 bases). Trimming left V 3 bases short and J 8 bases short, with 16 bases between. Germline V gives CDR1 MNHEY, CDR2 SMNVEV (reference sequence). The CDR3 is 14 amino acids. The DNA of the CDR3 is TGTGCCAGCAGTTTGCCAGGGGCCCGGTCAGAAGCTTTCTTT. This codes for CASSLPGARSEAFF.

The chain carries TRBV6-5 and TRBJ2-6, with D uncertain. V lost 2 bases and J lost 4, with 9 bases in between. The CDR3 consists of 15 residues. Germline V gene data show CDR1 as MNHEY and CDR2 as SVGAGI. In DNA, the CDR3 is TGTGCCAGCAGTTACCCCAGTGGCGGGGCCAACGTCCTGACTTTC. Its protein is CASSYPSGGANVLTF.

V is TRBV5-1 and J is TRBJ1-1, with a tentative D call TRBD1 (6 bases). Per the germline V gene, CDR1 is SGHRS and CDR2 is YFSETQ. The CDR3 is made up of 15 amino acids. V lost 4 bases to trimming and J lost 0 bases, with 13 bases between them. CDR3 sequence: CASSTTGTLNTEAFF. CDR3 sequence (DNA): TGCGCCAGCAGCACGACAGGTACATTGAACACTGAAGCTTTCTTT.

This clone appeared a single time. The genes are TRBV5-1 and TRBJ2-3, with 9 bases matching TRBD2. CDR3 length equals 15 residues. Looked up from germline, CDR1 is SGHRS and CDR2 is YFSETQ. V was pared by 9 bases and J by 5 bases, with 13 bases of the junction left unmatched. The CDR3 sequence: CATRIIAGAGDTQYF. The CDR3 bases are TGCGCCACCCGAATCATAGCGGGAGCCGGAGATACGCAGTATTTT.

Regarding this clone: Since the CDR3 does not end with the conserved phenylalanine or tryptophan, this likely comes from a read error. The DNA is omitted, as the CDR3 cannot be located on it reliably, and the CDR3 follows TCRdb's listing. The chain is built from TRBV7-7 and TRBJ1-2. The CDR3 is made up of 15 amino acids, end residues included. CDR1 and CDR2 (germline): SSHAT, FNYEAQ (reference sequence). This CDR3 is CASSNALKCRKTYGY.

This clone was detected only once. The V gene is TRBV7-9, the J gene TRBJ2-2; TRBD2 might be the D (6 bases). The V and J ends lost 6 bases and 6 bases respectively, with 17 bases between them. The CDR3 spans 15 residues. CDR1 and CDR2 (germline): SEHNR, FQNEAQ (reference sequence). In nucleotides, the CDR3 is TGTGCCAGCAGTTCCGCCCCGGGACTCCCCGGGGAGCTGTTTTTT. Translation gives CASSSAPGLPGELFF. Filled out from reference TRBV7-9 and TRBJ2-2, the complete variable domain reads DTGVSQNPRHKITKRGQNVTFRCDPISEHNRLYWYRQTLGQGPEFLTYFQNEAQLEKSRLLSDRFSAERPKGSFSTLEIQRTEQGDSAMYLCASSSAPGLPGELFFGEGSRLTVL.

CDR3 residues: CASSEVVRGQGYTF. CDR3 nucleotide sequence: TGTGCCAGCAGTGAAGTGGTGAGGGGGCAAGGCTACACCTTC. This chain joins TRBV6-1 and TRBJ1-2, with 7 bases matching TRBD1. V was pared by 1 base and J by 8 bases, with 7 bases of the junction left unmatched. Germline values: CDR1 MNHNS, CDR2 SASEGT. The CDR3 length is 14 residues.

This clone was found once. The V and J genes are TRBV2 and TRBJ1-2, with TRBD1 matching over 7 bases. Germline V CDR1 and CDR2: SNHLY, FYNNEI. V gave up 6 bases and J gave up 4 bases; unmatched junction bases: 8. The CDR3 contains 14 residues. CDR3 region: CASRGEQGSYGYTF. CDR3 nucleotide sequence: TGTGCCAGCAGAGGGGAACAGGGGTCCTATGGCTACACCTTC.

The CDR3, as DNA: TGTGCCAGTTTAGCGGGAACCCACAATGAGCAGTTCTTC. It encodes CASLAGTHNEQFF. The V call is TRBV6-5, the J call TRBJ2-1, with 8 nucleotides matching TRBD2. This CDR3 spans 13 amino acids. Trimming took 9 bases from V and 5 from J; bases not matched to a gene: 6. Per germline, CDR1 MNHEY and CDR2 SVGAGI.

The J gene is TRBJ1-2, the V gene TRBV4-1; the D gene is possibly TRBD1 (5 bases). Trimming left V 0 bases short and J 7 bases short, with 12 bases between. The CDR3 contains 14 residues. Germline V gene data show CDR1 as MGHRA and CDR2 as YSYEKL. CDR3 region: CASSQDLGARGYTF. DNA for the CDR3: TGCGCCAGCAGCCAAGATCTCGGGGCGCGTGGCTACACCTTC.

This clone has a single count. This chain joins TRBV18 and TRBJ2-1; 8 nucleotides align to TRBD1. The junction had 7 bases not matched to a gene; V was cut back by 6 bases and J by 3 bases. This CDR3 comprises 15 residues. From germline, CDR1 is KGHSH and CDR2 LQKENI. The CDR3 protein is CASSHGQGGYNEQFF. CDR3 DNA: TGTGCCAGCTCGCACGGACAGGGAGGCTACAATGAGCAGTTCTTC. The whole variable domain, filled in from reference TRBV18 and TRBJ2-1, reads NAGVMQNPRHLVRRRGQEARLRCSPMKGHSHVYWYRQLPEEGLKFMVYLQKENIIDESGMPKERFSAEFPKEGPSILRIQQVVRGDSAAYFCASSHGQGGYNEQFFGPGTRLTVL.

This clone was found once. The chain combines TRBV5-8 with TRBJ2-7; D ambiguous. This CDR3 is 12 amino acids long. Trimming took off 2 bases at V and 12 bases at J, with 15 bases between the two ends. Germline-derived CDR1 and CDR2 are SGHTS and YDEGEE. This CDR3 reads CASSLGSSTAYF. The CDR3 DNA is TGTGCCAGCAGCTTAGGGTCCTCGACCGCGTACTTC.

The chain recombines TRBV21-1 with TRBJ2-7; TRBD2, the table's D call, lacks a check against the DNA. TRBV21-1 is a pseudogene locus. The CDR3 covers 13 residues. CDR3 nucleotides: TGTGCCAGCAGCAAAGATGGGAATGAGGGGCAGTACTTC. This translates into CASSKDGNEGQYF.

The chain joins TRBV7-8 to TRBJ2-7, with a possible D match to TRBD1 (7 bases). This CDR3 contains 16 residues. V shed 1 base and J shed 1 base, with 14 bases lying between them. Germline lookup yields CDR1 SGHVS and CDR2 FQNEAQ. The CDR3 here is CASSLDAGGSSYEQYF. In DNA, the CDR3 is TGTGCCAGCAGCTTAGACGCAGGGGGGTCATCCTACGAGCAGTACTTC.

The rearrangement links TRBV7-2 to TRBJ2-7; 13 nucleotides match TRBD2. The V gene's germline CDR1 is SGHTA and CDR2 FQGNSA. The CDR3 spans 16 residues. Trimming removed 4 bases from V and 2 bases from J; junction bases left unmatched: 5. The CDR3 region is CASSYRTSGSAYEQYF. The CDR3 DNA reads TGTGCCAGCAGCTACCGGACTAGCGGGAGCGCCTACGAGCAGTACTTC.

V usage is TRBV6-6 and J usage is TRBJ1-4; 8 nucleotides match TRBD1. CDR3 length equals 14 residues. Trimming cost V 2 bases and J 8 bases; bases outside gene matches: 4. The germline V gene has CDR1 MNHNY and CDR2 SVGAGI (reference sequence). The CDR3 loop reads CASSYPGGLEKLFF. DNA of the CDR3: TGTGCCAGCAGTTACCCAGGGGGCTTGGAAAAACTGTTTTTT.

For the CDR3, the DNA is TGTGCCAGCAGTTATGCGGGAATCTTCTACACTGAAGCTTTCTTT. Protein sequence: CASSYAGIFYTEAFF. This rearrangement joins TRBV6-6 to TRBJ1-1; D gene ambiguous. Trimming removed 3 bases from V and 3 bases from J, with 14 bases in between. This CDR3 has 15 residues. CDR1 is MNHNY, CDR2 SVGAGI, per germline (reference sequence).